Following are 10 T cell receptor beta chains from one sample sequenced in a study of blood T cell repertoires in COVID-19. The protocol was immunoSEQ multiplex PCR, while the TCRdb copy is restricted to in-frame clones and leaves out a portion. The sample has some 370,000 clones, roughly 90% seen once; the top ten hold about 7%. Sequenced: peripheral blood. The receptors shown here come from a man aged 18 to 29 with active or convalescent COVID-19.

The chain uses TRBV15 and TRBJ1-4; the D is unclear. The CDR3 length is 16 residues. Germline CDR1 and CDR2: LNHNV and YYDKDF (reference sequence). The ends were cut back, 2 bases at V and 4 bases at J, with 14 bases in the middle. For the CDR3, the DNA is TGTGCCACCAGCAGATCGGTGCCCCAGGTTAATGAAAAACTGTTTTTT. As protein: CATSRSVPQVNEKLFF. The full variable domain, rest sourced from reference TRBV15 and TRBJ1-4, is DAMVIQNPRYQVTQFGKPVTLSCSQTLNHNVMYWYQQKSSQAPKLLFHYYDKDFNNEADTPDNFQSRRPNTSFCFLDIRSPGLGDTAMYLCATSRSVPQVNEKLFFGSGTQLSVL.

The genes are TRBV6-4 and TRBJ1-2; D gene ambiguous. The length of the CDR3 is 14 residues. From germline, CDR1 is MRHNA and CDR2 SNTAGT. V lost 7 bases and J 0 bases, leaving 12 bases between the germline ends. The CDR3 protein is CASTPEPANYGYTF. CDR3 DNA: TGTGCCAGCACCCCCGAGCCCGCTAACTATGGCTACACCTTC.

The chain links TRBV5-6 to TRBJ1-1, with TRBD1 as a possible D gene (5 bases). V lost 7 bases, J lost 0 bases, and 7 bases lay in between. This CDR3 is built from 12 residues. Germline CDR1 SGHDT, CDR2 YYEEEE. For the CDR3, the DNA is TGTGCCAGCTGGGGCCTGAACACTGAAGCTTTCTTT. The encoded protein is CASWGLNTEAFF.

The V gene is TRBV11-2, the J gene TRBJ2-3, with D possibly TRBD2 on 5 matching bases. Trimming removed 6 bases from V and 2 bases from J, with 15 bases in between. Germline V gene sequence: CDR1 SGHAT, CDR2 FQNNGV. The CDR3 extends over 15 amino acids. CDR3 residues: CASSSQLGFTDTQYF. CDR3 nucleotide sequence: TGTGCCAGCAGTTCACAACTAGGATTCACAGATACGCAGTATTTT.

This chain uses TRBV10-2 with TRBJ2-7; TRBD2 matches at 13 bases. The ends lost 7 bases at V and 4 bases at J; junction bases unmatched: 4. Germline V CDR1 and CDR2: WSHSY, SAAADI. CDR3 size: 14 residues. Written as DNA, the CDR3 is TGCGCCAGCAAGATACTAGCGGGAGGGTACGAGCAGTACTTC. The encoded protein is CASKILAGGYEQYF.

The CDR3 reads CASSPQPGSSGNTIYF. CDR3 DNA sequence: TGTGCCAGCTCACCACAGCCCGGTAGCTCTGGAAACACCATATATTTT. The V and J genes are TRBV18 and TRBJ1-3; no clear D. V lost 1 base and J lost 0, with 10 bases in between. CDR1 and CDR2 from the germline V gene are KGHSH and LQKENI. The length of the CDR3 is 16 residues.

The chain couples TRBV6-5 to TRBJ1-4, with TRBD1 matching over 9 bases. With V trimmed by 4 bases and J by 8 bases, 5 bases remained unmatched. There are 14 residues in the CDR3. Germline CDR1 MNHEY, CDR2 SVGAGI. The CDR3, as DNA: TGTGCCAGCAGTTCGGGACAGGGCCACGAAAAACTGTTTTTT. It codes for CASSSGQGHEKLFF.

This clone was recorded only once. V usage is TRBV7-9 and J usage is TRBJ2-3; TRBD2 agrees at 7 bases. Germline lookup yields CDR1 SEHNR and CDR2 FQNEAQ (reference sequence). V shed 2 bases and J 4 bases; nucleotides not matched to a gene: 0. This CDR3 contains 13 residues. CDR3 protein: CASSLREADTQYF. CDR3 DNA: TGTGCCAGCAGCTTACGGGAGGCAGATACGCAGTATTTT.

The rearrangement links TRBV27 to TRBJ1-4; D gene unclear. CDR1 and CDR2 from the germline V gene are MNHEY and SMNVEV (reference sequence). The V end was cut by 3 bases, the J end by 6 bases, with 11 bases between. The CDR3 contains 14 residues. CDR3 in amino acids: CASSFVGMDEKLFF. For the CDR3, the DNA is TGTGCCAGCAGTTTCGTCGGGATGGATGAAAAACTGTTTTTT.

This rearrangement joins TRBV10-3 to TRBJ2-7, with 8 bases that match TRBD1. The CDR3 sequence is 16 residues long. V was clipped by 6 bases and J by 2 bases; unmatched bases: 12. The germline V gene encodes CDR1 ENHRY and CDR2 SYGVKD. CDR3 amino acids: CAISTNWAQGAYEQYF. CDR3 coding DNA: TGTGCCATCAGCACGAACTGGGCACAGGGGGCCTACGAGCAGTACTTC.